This entry lists 7 T cell receptor beta chains sequenced from one sample in a study of shared clonotypes between healthy human individuals. The protocol was immunoSEQ multiplex PCR, while the TCRdb copy is restricted to in-frame clones and leaves out a portion. The sample lists under 750,000 clones, around 77% occurring once. Sequencing was done on a sample of memory CD4+ T cells sorted from blood. Noted subset: CD45RA-negative fraction. Receptors were obtained from a woman aged 25 to 39 in good health.

This sequence joins TRBV5-4 and TRBJ2-7; 10 positions match TRBD2. The CDR3 covers 14 residues. Trimming at V came to 5 bases and at J to 5 bases, leaving 7 bases not matched to a gene. Germline values: CDR1 SGHNT, CDR2 YYREEE (reference sequence). CDR3 sequence reads: CASRSLAGGNEQYF. The CDR3 DNA follows: TGTGCCAGCAGGTCCTTAGCGGGAGGAAACGAGCAGTACTTC.

This clone has only a few counts. Other DNA sequences in this specimen translate into the identical CDR3. The chain couples TRBV5-1 to TRBJ2-1, with TRBD2 matching 8 bases. Germline CDR1 SGHRS, CDR2 YFSETQ. The CDR3 is 15 amino acids. The ends lost 0 bases at V and 4 bases at J; junction bases unmatched: 3. The CDR3 reads CASSLATSGYNEQFF. CDR3 in DNA: TGCGCCAGCAGCTTGGCAACTAGCGGATACAATGAGCAGTTCTTC.

V is TRBV4-2 and J is TRBJ1-2, with unresolved D. The germline V gene encodes CDR1 LGHNA and CDR2 YNFKEQ. Trimming stripped 5 bases from V and 8 bases from J, with 15 bases between. The CDR3 spans 13 residues. DNA for the CDR3: TGTGCCAGCAGCTTGGAGACCGACGGGGGCTACACCTTC. Translating it yields CASSLETDGGYTF.

The chain has TRBV5-1 and TRBJ1-1; TRBD1 might be the D (6 bases). Trimming took 1 base from V and 4 from J, leaving 11 bases between them. This CDR3 is 14 amino acids long. Looked up from germline, CDR1 is SGHRS and CDR2 is YFSETQ. The CDR3 sequence is CASSLQGQATEAFF. CDR3 sequence (DNA): TGCGCCAGCAGCTTGCAGGGGCAGGCCACTGAAGCTTTCTTT.

The rearrangement uses TRBV30 and TRBJ1-6, with D tentatively TRBD1 (5 bases). CDR3 length: 13 residues. Trimming took off 8 bases at V and 11 bases at J, with 19 bases between the two ends. CDR1 is GTSNPN, CDR2 SVGIG, per germline (reference sequence). The CDR3 loop is CAVNTERGAPLHF. CDR3 bases: TGTGCCGTAAATACAGAGCGAGGGGCACCCCTCCACTTT. The variable domain in full, with the rest retrieved from reference TRBV30 and TRBJ1-6, is SQTIHQWPATLVQPVGSPLSLECTVEGTSNPNLYWYRQAAGRGLQLLFYSVGIGQISSEVPQNLSASRPQDRQFILSSKKLLLSDSGFYLCAVNTERGAPLHFGNGTRLTVT.

Comment on this clone: This same CDR3 is encoded by further DNA sequences in the sample. The chain has TRBV28 and TRBJ1-4; 7 bases align to TRBD1. This CDR3 has 14 residues. V trimming: 6 bases; J trimming: 3 bases; junction bases outside the gene matches: 4. From germline, CDR1 is MDHEN and CDR2 SYDVKM. The CDR3, as DNA: TGTGCCAGCAGGACAGGGAGCGCTAATGAAAAACTGTTTTTT. Translating gives CASRTGSANEKLFF.

This clone turned up a few times. This chain joins TRBV2 and TRBJ1-5; 12 bases match TRBD1. J lost 3 bases, V lost 7 bases, and 7 bases had no gene match. This CDR3 has 16 residues. Germline lookup yields CDR1 SNHLY and CDR2 FYNNEI. In DNA, the CDR3 is TGTGCCAGCAAAGGGACAGGGGGCCCCCACAATCAGCCCCAGCATTTT. Its translation: CASKGTGGPHNQPQHF. The complete variable domain, with remaining parts taken from reference TRBV2 and TRBJ1-5, reads EPEVTQTPSHQVTQMGQEVILRCVPISNHLYFYWYRQILGQKVEFLVSFYNNEISEKSEIFDDQFSVERPDGSNFTLKIRSTKLEDSAMYFCASKGTGGPHNQPQHFGDGTRLSIL.